A selection of T cell receptor beta chains follows, all from one sample in a study of T cell repertoires in cytomegalovirus infection. TCRdb ran MiXCR on the reads and lists one entry per CDR3 protein. The sample gives hundreds of thousands of distinct CDR3 sequences, under 40% of which show up once; 2.8% is in the top ten. Sequences were obtained from PBMCs. The receptors shown here come from a human donor in good health (CMV status not recorded). Some clones in this sample may be carry-over from other donors' samples. CDR3s include the opening cysteine and the closing phenylalanine or tryptophan. A D gene is named only where the DNA matches it firmly. A row's size may be missing; if present it is once, few, many or a size class.

once	TRBJ2-1	NA	TRBV28	CASERYNEQFF	TGTGCCAGCGAGCGGTACAATGAGCAGTTCTTC
NA	TRBJ2-2	NA	TRBV6-5	CASSYSDQGLTRNTGELFF	TGTGCCAGCAGTTACTCGGATCAGGGACTCACGCGTAACACCGGGGAGCTGTTTTTT
NA	TRBJ2-7	NA	TRBV5-8	CAGKRLVSYEQYF	TGTGCCGGGAAGCGACTAGTCTCCTACGAGCAGTACTTC
few	TRBJ1-5	NA	TRBV28	CASRPDLSNQPQHF	TGTGCCAGCAGACCGGACTTGAGCAATCAGCCCCAGCATTTT
few	TRBJ2-7	TRBD1	TRBV24-1	CATSDSGTGLGEQYF	TGTGCCACCAGTGACTCCGGGACAGGACTCGGGGAGCAGTACTTC
NA	TRBJ1-4	NA	TRBV28	CASNSNGEGNEKLFF	TGTGCCAGCAACTCGAACGGAGAAGGAAATGAAAAACTGTTTTTT
NA	TRBJ1-1	NA	TRBV6-8	CASSYSDRMNTEAFF	TGTGCCAGCAGTTACTCGGACAGAATGAACACTGAAGCTTTCTTT
once	TRBJ2-1	TRBD2	TRBV20-1	CSARETSALYNEQFF	TGCAGTGCTAGGGAAACTAGCGCGCTATACAATGAGCAGTTCTTC
few	TRBJ2-3	NA	TRBV6-1	CASSKRTAPRDTQYF	TGTGCCAGCAGTAAAAGGACAGCCCCCCGCGATACGCAGTATTTT
NA	TRBJ2-2	TRBD1	TRBV11-1	CASSIQGVRSGELFF	TGTGCCAGCAGCATCCAGGGGGTCAGGAGCGGGGAGCTGTTTTTT
NA	TRBJ1-2	NA	TRBV18	CASSPEVEGLYGYTF	TGTGCCAGCTCACCAGAAGTTGAGGGACTCTATGGCTACACCTTC
few	TRBJ2-7	NA	TRBV6-1	CASRREWYEQYF	TGTGCCAGCAGGCGGGAATGGTACGAGCAGTACTTC
many	TRBJ1-1	NA	TRBV27	CASSFTGQTEAFF	TGTGCCAGCAGTTTCACAGGGCAAACTGAAGCTTTCTTT
NA	TRBJ2-3	NA	TRBV29-1	CSVERRTESSTDTQYF	TGCAGCGTTGAAAGGAGGACGGAGTCTAGCACAGATACGCAGTATTTT
many	TRBJ1-5	NA	TRBV27	CASSSGYSNQPQHF	TGTGCCAGCAGTTCTGGATATAGCAATCAGCCCCAGCATTTT
few	TRBJ2-1	TRBD2	TRBV20-1	CSALKLAGSYNEQFF	TGCAGTGCTCTGAAACTAGCGGGCTCCTACAATGAGCAGTTCTTC
few	TRBJ1-1	TRBD1	TRBV28	CASSRQGYDTEAFF	TGTGCCAGCAGCCGACAGGGGTATGACACTGAAGCTTTCTTT
NA	TRBJ1-1	NA	TRBV12-3/TRBV12-4	CASSSYWMNTEAFF	TGTGCCAGCAGTTCCTACTGGATGAACACTGAAGCTTTCTTT
NA	TRBJ2-7	NA	TRBV28	CAISGLVGMNEQYF	TGTGCCATCTCGGGCCTGGTAGGGATGAACGAGCAGTACTTC
few	TRBJ1-1	NA	TRBV5-1	CASSLVSQLEAFF	TGCGCCAGCAGCTTGGTTTCACAGCTTGAAGCTTTCTTT
few	TRBJ2-1	TRBD2	TRBV24-1	CATSVASGYNEQFF	TGTGCCACCAGTGTGGCTAGCGGATACAATGAGCAGTTCTTC
many	TRBJ1-1	NA	TRBV7-9	CASSAPAPNTEAFF	TGTGCCAGCAGCGCACCTGCGCCGAACACTGAAGCTTTCTTT
NA	TRBJ2-5	TRBD2	TRBV29-1	CSLGRASETQYF	TGCAGCCTCGGGAGGGCCTCAGAGACCCAGTACTTC
few	TRBJ1-5	NA	TRBV7-9	CGQTNQPQHF	TGTGGACAGACCAATCAGCCCCAGCATTTT
NA	TRBJ2-7	NA	TRBV19	CASSPTAPSDEQYF	TGTGCCAGTAGTCCGACAGCCCCCTCGGACGAGCAGTACTTC
few	TRBJ1-5	NA	TRBV2	CASSEDAQPQHF	TGTGCCAGCAGTGAGGATGCCCAGCCCCAGCATTTT
NA	TRBJ1-6	NA	TRBV7-2	CASSPGGLTALHF	TGTGCCAGCAGCCCCGGAGGGCTCACGGCCCTCCACTTT
many	TRBJ2-1	TRBD2	TRBV7-2	CASSPGTSGNEQFF	TGTGCCAGCAGCCCGGGGACTAGCGGCAATGAGCAGTTCTTC
NA	TRBJ2-3	NA	TRBV19	CASIGDREGDTQYF	TGTGCCAGTATCGGGGACCGAGAAGGAGATACGCAGTATTTT
few	TRBJ2-2	NA	TRBV6-4	CASSDGGANTGELFF	TGTGCCAGCAGTGACGGGGGCGCGAACACCGGGGAGCTGTTTTTT
many	TRBJ1-1	TRBD1	TRBV25-1	CASSESPTGYTEAFF	TGTGCCAGCAGTGAATCCCCGACAGGGTACACTGAAGCTTTCTTT
NA	TRBJ2-6	NA	TRBV7-3	CASSLNAGEKTSGANVLTF	TGTGCCAGCAGCTTAAACGCAGGGGAAAAGACCTCTGGGGCCAACGTCCTGACTTTC
NA	TRBJ1-5	NA	TRBV2	CASSELDVQHF	TGTGCCAGCAGTGAACTCGACGTCCAGCATTTT
few	TRBJ2-1	TRBD2	TRBV3-1	CASSRPGLANNEQFF	TGTGCCAGCAGCCGCCCCGGACTAGCGAACAATGAGCAGTTCTTC
once	TRBJ2-7	NA	TRBV28	CASESAPPHSYEQYF	TGTGCCAGCGAGTCTGCGCCGCCTCACTCCTACGAGCAGTACTTC
few	TRBJ2-1	TRBD2	TRBV6-2/TRBV6-3	CASSYPGTSGMYYNEQFF	TGTGCCAGCAGTTACCCGGGGACTAGCGGGATGTACTACAATGAGCAGTTCTTC
NA	TRBJ1-5	NA	TRBV18	CASSPKGQSNQPQHF	TGTGCCAGCTCACCAAAAGGACAGTCCAATCAGCCCCAGCATTTT
NA	TRBJ2-7	TRBD2	TRBV20-1	CSAAGGRYEQYF	TGCAGTGCCGCGGGGGGTCGGTACGAGCAGTACTTC
few	TRBJ1-1	NA	TRBV2	CASSRETANTEAFF	TGTGCCAGCAGTAGGGAGACAGCTAACACTGAAGCTTTCTTT
NA	TRBJ2-7	NA	TRBV7-9	CASSQLLSPYEQYF	TGTGCCAGCAGCCAACTCCTCTCACCCTACGAGCAGTACTTC
few	TRBJ2-7	NA	TRBV12-3/TRBV12-4	CASSGSDGYEQYF	TGTGCCAGCAGTGGATCCGACGGCTACGAGCAGTACTTC
NA	TRBJ1-3	NA	TRBV20-1	CSARDDFSSGNTIYF	TGCAGTGCTAGAGATGATTTTAGCTCTGGAAACACCATATATTTT
NA	TRBJ2-5	NA	TRBV24-1	CATSDGWETQYF	TGTGCCACCAGTGATGGATGGGAGACCCAGTACTTC
NA	TRBJ1-2	NA	TRBV5-1	CASSLGGSWTINYGYTF	TGCGCCAGCAGCTTGGGGGGGTCCTGGACGATTAACTATGGCTACACCTTC
NA	TRBJ1-6	TRBD1	TRBV6-5	CASSYFSGTGFHNSPLHF	TGTGCCAGCAGTTACTTCTCAGGGACAGGGTTTCATAATTCACCCCTCCACTTT
NA	TRBJ1-6	NA	TRBV6-1	CASSRLSRDNSPLHF	TGTGCCAGCAGCCGGCTATCCCGGGATAATTCACCCCTCCACTTT
many	TRBJ1-5	NA	TRBV7-2	CASSLEPGMVQPQHF	TGTGCCAGCAGCTTAGAACCAGGGATGGTACAGCCCCAGCATTTT
many	TRBJ2-3	NA	TRBV7-8	CASSLWESNTDTQYF	TGTGCCAGCAGCTTATGGGAGTCAAACACAGATACGCAGTATTTT
few	TRBJ2-7	NA	TRBV7-2	CASSPRLDRYYEQYF	TGTGCCAGCAGCCCCCGACTGGACAGATACTACGAGCAGTACTTC
NA	TRBJ2-7	TRBD2	TRBV6-1	CASSEEPLAGAYEQYF	TGTGCCAGCAGTGAAGAGCCACTAGCGGGAGCCTACGAGCAGTACTTC
NA	TRBJ2-5	NA	TRBV12-3/TRBV12-4	CASSSSSGQETQYF	TGTGCCAGCAGTTCCTCCAGCGGGCAAGAGACCCAGTACTTC
NA	TRBJ2-4	NA	TRBV5-5	CASSFFAGQGTSKNIQYF	TGTGCCAGCAGCTTCTTTGCCGGACAAGGGACTTCCAAAAACATTCAGTACTTC
NA	TRBJ2-2	TRBD2	TRBV19	CASSMTSSHTGELFF	TGTGCCAGTAGTATGACTAGCTCCCACACCGGGGAGCTGTTTTTT
NA	TRBJ2-7	TRBD1	TRBV28	CASSFGDRGSRYEQYF	TGTGCCAGCAGTTTTGGTGACAGGGGATCTCGCTACGAGCAGTACTTC
NA	TRBJ1-1	NA	TRBV6-5	CASSAAVGRMNTEAFF	TGTGCCAGCAGCGCTGCAGTGGGCCGGATGAACACTGAAGCTTTCTTT
NA	TRBJ2-7	TRBD2	TRBV4-2	CASTQDVDWASGTYEQYF	TGTGCCAGCACCCAAGACGTAGATTGGGCTAGCGGGACCTACGAGCAGTACTTC
NA	TRBJ2-3	TRBD2	TRBV12-3/TRBV12-4	CASSLVLLAEGGEDTQYF	TGTGCCAGCAGTTTAGTCCTACTAGCGGAGGGAGGGGAAGATACGCAGTATTTT
NA	TRBJ2-3	TRBD2	TRBV20-1	CSAGPLAGVVETRYF	TGCAGTGCTGGACCCCTAGCGGGGGTTGTAGAGACGCGGTATTTT